This is a list of T cell receptor beta chains from one sample in a study of cytomegalovirus exposure and HLA in healthy donors. Assay: immunoSEQ multiplex PCR; the TCRdb copy retains only in-frame clones and omits some. The repertoire holds 200,000 to 250,000 clones, with 70% to 85% as singletons. Sequencing was performed on PBMCs. These receptors all stem from a male donor in good health and CMV-seronegative. Both conserved end residues are part of each CDR3. Each record gives: J gene, clone size, D gene, V gene, CDR3 protein, CDR3 DNA. A D gene is named only where the DNA matches it firmly. Rows give clone size only sometimes, using once, few, many, or a class for an expanded clone.

J gene: TRBJ2-7
clone size: few
D gene: .
V gene: TRBV6-1
CDR3 protein: CASSENRLTAEQYF
CDR3 DNA: TGTGCCAGCAGTGAAAACAGATTAACGGCAGAGCAGTACTTC

J gene: TRBJ2-7
clone size: .
D gene: .
V gene: TRBV7-8
CDR3 protein: CASSLAMVTGKYEQYF
CDR3 DNA: TGTGCCAGCAGCTTAGCTATGGTAACAGGTAAATACGAGCAGTACTTC

J gene: TRBJ2-6
clone size: .
D gene: .
V gene: TRBV5-1
CDR3 protein: CASSLTGQRSGANVLTF
CDR3 DNA: TGCGCCAGCAGCTTGACAGGTCAGAGATCTGGGGCCAACGTCCTGACTTTC

J gene: TRBJ2-7
clone size: .
D gene: .
V gene: TRBV7-9
CDR3 protein: CSSSLAAINYEQYF
CDR3 DNA: TGTTCCAGCAGCTTAGCTGCGATCAACTACGAGCAGTACTTC

J gene: TRBJ1-2
clone size: .
D gene: .
V gene: TRBV10-3
CDR3 protein: CAISEPWDGGNYGYTF
CDR3 DNA: TGTGCCATCAGTGAGCCGTGGGACGGGGGGAACTATGGCTACACCTTC

J gene: TRBJ2-1
clone size: .
D gene: TRBD2
V gene: TRBV18
CDR3 protein: CASSRAGTNNEQFF
CDR3 DNA: TGTGCCAGCTCCCGAGCGGGAACAAACAATGAGCAGTTCTTC

J gene: TRBJ2-1
clone size: .
D gene: .
V gene: TRBV27
CDR3 protein: CASSFAPVGEQFF
CDR3 DNA: TGTGCCAGCAGCTTTGCCCCTGTCGGTGAGCAGTTCTTC

J gene: TRBJ1-1
clone size: .
D gene: .
V gene: TRBV7-2
CDR3 protein: CASSLEYSSLNGAFF
CDR3 DNA: TGTGCCAGCAGCTTAGAGTACAGCTCACTGAATGGCGCTTTCTTT

J gene: TRBJ2-5
clone size: .
D gene: TRBD1
V gene: TRBV6-1
CDR3 protein: CASSRTGQETQYF
CDR3 DNA: TGTGCCAGCAGCCGGACAGGGCAAGAGACCCAGTACTTC

J gene: TRBJ2-1
clone size: .
D gene: .
V gene: TRBV11-2
CDR3 protein: CASSLARTDEQFF
CDR3 DNA: TGTGCCAGCAGCTTAGCGCGGACTGATGAGCAGTTCTTC

J gene: TRBJ2-1
clone size: .
D gene: TRBD2
V gene: TRBV6-6
CDR3 protein: CASSYSIGGSDEQFF
CDR3 DNA: TGTGCCAGCAGTTACTCGATTGGCGGGAGTGATGAGCAGTTCTTC

J gene: TRBJ1-2
clone size: .
D gene: TRBD1
V gene: TRBV11-2
CDR3 protein: CASSFTGGGGYTF
CDR3 DNA: TGTGCCAGCAGCTTCACAGGGGGCGGGGGCTACACCTTC

J gene: TRBJ2-7
clone size: .
D gene: .
V gene: TRBV7-9
CDR3 protein: CASSFQGKPYEQYF
CDR3 DNA: TGTGCCAGCAGCTTCCAGGGAAAGCCCTACGAGCAGTACTTC

J gene: TRBJ2-2
clone size: .
D gene: .
V gene: TRBV2
CDR3 protein: CASSERADTGELFF
CDR3 DNA: TGTGCCAGCAGTGAGAGGGCAGACACCGGGGAGCTGTTTTTT

J gene: TRBJ2-1
clone size: .
D gene: TRBD2
V gene: TRBV7-8
CDR3 protein: CASSSAPSGNYNEQFF
CDR3 DNA: TGTGCCAGCAGCTCCGCCCCTAGCGGAAACTACAATGAGCAGTTCTTC

J gene: TRBJ2-1
clone size: .
D gene: TRBD2
V gene: TRBV18
CDR3 protein: CASSQGTSGKSSYNEQFF
CDR3 DNA: TGTGCCAGCTCACAGGGGACTAGCGGGAAGAGCTCCTACAATGAGCAGTTCTTC

J gene: TRBJ2-7
clone size: .
D gene: TRBD1
V gene: TRBV6-5
CDR3 protein: CASSYEGASEQYF
CDR3 DNA: TGTGCCAGCAGTTACGAGGGGGCGAGCGAGCAGTACTTC

J gene: TRBJ2-3
clone size: .
D gene: TRBD2
V gene: TRBV5-1
CDR3 protein: CASSLVEAGSTDTQYF
CDR3 DNA: TGCGCCAGCAGCTTGGTTGAAGCGGGGAGCACAGATACGCAGTATTTT

J gene: TRBJ1-2
clone size: .
D gene: TRBD1
V gene: TRBV28
CDR3 protein: CASSSARTGGSNYGYTF
CDR3 DNA: TGTGCCAGCAGTTCCGCTCGGACAGGGGGCTCTAACTATGGCTACACCTTC

J gene: TRBJ2-1
clone size: .
D gene: .
V gene: TRBV5-1
CDR3 protein: CASSLYSTNEQFF
CDR3 DNA: TGCGCCAGCAGCTTGTACAGCACGAATGAGCAGTTCTTC

J gene: TRBJ1-2
clone size: .
D gene: TRBD1
V gene: TRBV6-1
CDR3 protein: CASSEANFRDRVYYDYTF
CDR3 DNA: TGTGCCAGCAGTGAAGCAAATTTCCGGGACAGAGTTTACTATGACTACACCTTC

J gene: TRBJ2-1
clone size: .
D gene: TRBD1
V gene: TRBV7-9
CDR3 protein: CASSFTSGGSYYNEQFF
CDR3 DNA: TGTGCCAGCAGCTTTACCTCAGGGGGCTCCTACTACAATGAGCAGTTCTTC

J gene: TRBJ2-2
clone size: .
D gene: .
V gene: TRBV19
CDR3 protein: CASSMGRGATGELFF
CDR3 DNA: TGTGCCAGTAGTATGGGCAGGGGTGCCACCGGGGAGCTGTTTTTT

J gene: TRBJ2-1
clone size: .
D gene: .
V gene: TRBV11-2
CDR3 protein: CASSLVLEPRSYNEQFF
CDR3 DNA: TGTGCCAGCAGCTTAGTACTGGAGCCTCGCTCCTACAATGAGCAGTTCTTC

J gene: TRBJ2-7
clone size: .
D gene: TRBD1
V gene: TRBV27
CDR3 protein: CASRREQGLSYEQYF
CDR3 DNA: TGTGCCAGCAGGAGGGAACAGGGGTTGTCCTACGAGCAGTACTTC

J gene: TRBJ2-1
clone size: .
D gene: TRBD2
V gene: TRBV27
CDR3 protein: CASSPLAGVRLNEQFF
CDR3 DNA: TGTGCCAGCAGTCCCCTAGCGGGAGTCCGTCTCAATGAGCAGTTCTTC

J gene: TRBJ1-1
clone size: once
D gene: .
V gene: TRBV27
CDR3 protein: CASSFQGTMNTEAFF
CDR3 DNA: TGTGCCAGCAGTTTTCAGGGGACGATGAACACTGAAGCTTTCTTT

J gene: TRBJ1-1
clone size: .
D gene: .
V gene: TRBV5-4
CDR3 protein: CASSRGWDTEAFF
CDR3 DNA: TGTGCCAGCAGCCGAGGATGGGACACTGAAGCTTTCTTT

J gene: TRBJ2-5
clone size: .
D gene: .
V gene: TRBV2
CDR3 protein: CAAGTAFKQYF
CDR3 DNA: TGTGCCGCCGGGACTGCCTTTAAGCAGTACTTC

J gene: TRBJ2-7
clone size: .
D gene: TRBD1
V gene: TRBV5-6
CDR3 protein: CASRSRQGMNYEQYF
CDR3 DNA: TGTGCCAGCAGATCCAGACAGGGAATGAACTACGAGCAGTACTTC